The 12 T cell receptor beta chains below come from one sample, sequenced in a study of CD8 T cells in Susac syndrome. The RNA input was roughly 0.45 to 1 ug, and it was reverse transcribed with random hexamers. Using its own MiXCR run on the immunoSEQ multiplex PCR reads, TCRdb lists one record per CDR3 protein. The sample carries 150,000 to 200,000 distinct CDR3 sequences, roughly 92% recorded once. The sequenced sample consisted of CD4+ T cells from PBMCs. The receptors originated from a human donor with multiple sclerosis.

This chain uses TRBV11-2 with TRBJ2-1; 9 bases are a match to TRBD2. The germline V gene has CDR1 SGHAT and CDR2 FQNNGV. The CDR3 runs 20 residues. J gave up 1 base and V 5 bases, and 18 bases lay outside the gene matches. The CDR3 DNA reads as TGTGCCAGCAGCATCTCCGGCGGGACTAGCCCCCGAAAGTCCTACAATGAGCAGTTCTTC. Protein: CASSISGGTSPRKSYNEQFF.

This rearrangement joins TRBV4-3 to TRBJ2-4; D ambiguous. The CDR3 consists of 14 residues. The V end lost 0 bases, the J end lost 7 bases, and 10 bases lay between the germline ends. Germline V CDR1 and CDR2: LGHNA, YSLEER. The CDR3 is CASSQEGWDNIQYF. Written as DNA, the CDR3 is TGCGCCAGCAGCCAAGAAGGATGGGATAACATTCAGTACTTC.

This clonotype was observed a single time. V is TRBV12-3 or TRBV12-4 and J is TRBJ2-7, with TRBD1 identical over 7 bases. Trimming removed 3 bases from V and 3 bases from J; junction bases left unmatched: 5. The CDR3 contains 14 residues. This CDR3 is CASSFPQGDYEQYF. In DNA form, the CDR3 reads TGTGCCAGCAGTTTCCCGCAGGGGGACTACGAGCAGTACTTC.

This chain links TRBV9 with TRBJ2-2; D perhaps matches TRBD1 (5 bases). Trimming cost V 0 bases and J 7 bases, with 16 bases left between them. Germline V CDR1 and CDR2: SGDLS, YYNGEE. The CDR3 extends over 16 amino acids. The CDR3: CASSVEFAGIGGELFF. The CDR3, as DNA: TGTGCCAGCAGCGTAGAATTCGCAGGGATTGGCGGGGAGCTGTTTTTT.

The CDR3 reads CASSPGGRRGNTIYF. For the CDR3, the DNA is TGTGCCAGCAGCCCTGGCGGGCGTCGTGGAAACACCATATATTTT. This rearrangement joins TRBV7-3 to TRBJ1-3; D gene uncertain. The CDR3 is made up of 15 amino acids. Germline CDR1 SGHTA, CDR2 FQGTGA. Trimming took 5 bases from V and 3 from J, leaving 14 bases between them.

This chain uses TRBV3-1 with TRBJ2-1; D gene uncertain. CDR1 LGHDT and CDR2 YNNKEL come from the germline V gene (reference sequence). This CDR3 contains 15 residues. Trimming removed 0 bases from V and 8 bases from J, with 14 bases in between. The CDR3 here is CASSQDTTRFHEQFF. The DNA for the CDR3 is TGTGCCAGCAGCCAAGATACAACCCGGTTCCATGAGCAGTTCTTC.

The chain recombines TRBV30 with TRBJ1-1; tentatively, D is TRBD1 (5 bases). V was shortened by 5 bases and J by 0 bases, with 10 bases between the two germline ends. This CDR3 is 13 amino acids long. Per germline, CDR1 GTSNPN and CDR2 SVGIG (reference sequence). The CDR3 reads CAWGQHMNTEAFF. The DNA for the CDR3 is TGTGCCTGGGGACAACATATGAACACTGAAGCTTTCTTT.

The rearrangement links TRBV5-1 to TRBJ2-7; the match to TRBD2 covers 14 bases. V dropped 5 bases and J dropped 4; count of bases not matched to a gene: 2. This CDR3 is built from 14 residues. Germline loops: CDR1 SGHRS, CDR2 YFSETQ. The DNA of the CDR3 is TGCGCCAGCAGTGGGACTAGCGGGGGATACGAGCAGTACTTC. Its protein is CASSGTSGGYEQYF.

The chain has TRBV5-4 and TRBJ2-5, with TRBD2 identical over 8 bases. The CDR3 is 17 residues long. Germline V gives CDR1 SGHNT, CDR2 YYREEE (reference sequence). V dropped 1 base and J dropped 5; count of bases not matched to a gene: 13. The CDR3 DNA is TGTGCCAGCAGCTTGTTGAATTCGCTAGCGGGCGGCGAGACCCAGTACTTC. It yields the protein CASSLLNSLAGGETQYF.

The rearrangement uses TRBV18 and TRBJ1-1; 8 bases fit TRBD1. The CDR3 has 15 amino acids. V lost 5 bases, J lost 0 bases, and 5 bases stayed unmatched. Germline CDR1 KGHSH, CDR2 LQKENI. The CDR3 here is CASSRTTGVNTEAFF. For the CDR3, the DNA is TGTGCCAGCTCAAGGACGACAGGGGTGAACACTGAAGCTTTCTTT.

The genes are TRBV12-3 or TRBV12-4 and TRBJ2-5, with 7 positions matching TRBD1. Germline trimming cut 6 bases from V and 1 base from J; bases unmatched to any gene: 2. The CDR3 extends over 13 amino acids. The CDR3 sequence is CASRGDSQETQYF. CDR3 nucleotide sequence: TGTGCCAGCAGGGGGGACAGCCAAGAGACCCAGTACTTC.

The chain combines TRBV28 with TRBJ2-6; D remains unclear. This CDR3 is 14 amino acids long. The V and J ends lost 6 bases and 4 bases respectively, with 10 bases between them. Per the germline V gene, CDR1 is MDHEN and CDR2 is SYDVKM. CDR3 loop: CASRRIAGANVLTF. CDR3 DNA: TGTGCCAGCAGACGAATCGCCGGGGCCAACGTCCTGACTTTC.